The 27 T cell receptor beta chains below were found in one sample sequenced in a study of blood T cells in healthy people across ages. A sample-barcoded 5' primer and a J-beta primer mix were used in a second PCR of roughly 7 to 11 cycles. TCRdb analysed the 5' RACE reads with MiXCR anew, one entry per CDR3 protein. This table holds hundreds of thousands of distinct CDR3 sequences, 45% to 55% found once. Sequenced input: blood. These receptors all stem from a man aged 80 or over in good health.

The chain's CDR3 is CASSPRQNTNTEAFF. The CDR3 bases are TGCGCCAGCAGCCCGCGACAGAATACGAACACTGAAGCTTTCTTT. V gene TRBV5-1 combines with J gene TRBJ1-1; D is possibly TRBD1 (5 bases). V gave up 4 bases and J gave up 1 base, with 14 bases separating them. The CDR3 loop spans 15 amino acids. The germline V gene encodes CDR1 SGHRS and CDR2 YFSETQ. The full variable domain, completed using reference TRBV5-1 and TRBJ1-1, is KAGVTQTPRYLIKTRGQQVTLSCSPISGHRSVSWYQQTPGQGLQFLFEYFSETQRNKGNFPGRFSGRQFSNSRSEMNVSTLELGDSALYLCASSPRQNTNTEAFFGQGTRLTVV.

The chain recombines TRBV20-1 with TRBJ2-7; perhaps TRBD2 as D (6 bases). CDR3 size: 14 residues. The V gene's germline CDR1 is DFQATT and CDR2 SNEGSKA (reference sequence). V dropped 5 bases and J dropped 0 bases, with 14 bases sitting between them. The CDR3 DNA reads TGCAGTGCTCTGGGACTTCTAAGCTCCTACGAGCAGTACTTC. Translated, it gives CSALGLLSSYEQYF.

This sequence joins TRBV20-1 and TRBJ1-5; D is perhaps TRBD1 (6 bases). This CDR3 spans 15 amino acids. V lost 6 bases to trimming and J lost 5 bases, with 20 bases between them. Germline V gives CDR1 DFQATT, CDR2 SNEGSKA (reference sequence). The CDR3 here is CSAPGWGQGDQPQHF. The CDR3 nucleotides are TGCAGTGCCCCGGGGTGGGGGCAAGGGGATCAGCCCCAGCATTTT.

The chain uses TRBV20-1 and TRBJ2-1, with 7 bases matching TRBD1. This CDR3 has 15 amino acids. J gave up 8 bases and V 4 bases, and 14 bases lay outside the gene matches. Germline CDR1 and CDR2: DFQATT and SNEGSKA (reference sequence). CDR3 DNA sequence: TGCAGTGCTACTCCGTCGACAGGGTTATTGGATGAGCAGTTCTTC. Translating gives CSATPSTGLLDEQFF.

CDR3 DNA: TGCAGCGTTGGGGGTGGTGGGGGGTCCACAGATACGCAGTATTTT. Translation: CSVGGGGGSTDTQYF. V is TRBV29-1 and J is TRBJ2-3, with D perhaps TRBD2 (6 bases). V was shortened by 4 bases and J by 2 bases, with 16 bases between the two germline ends. The CDR3 consists of 15 residues. Germline CDR1 SQVTM, CDR2 ANQGSEA.

The rearrangement joins TRBV29-1 to TRBJ1-1; 7 bases match TRBD1. The CDR3 loop spans 13 amino acids. V trimming: 7 bases; J trimming: 6 bases; junction bases outside the gene matches: 11. CDR1 is SQVTM, CDR2 ANQGSEA, per germline. The DNA for the CDR3 is TGCAGCGCTCCCAAGGGGGCAAGGGCTGAAGCTTTCTTT. This codes for CSAPKGARAEAFF. The variable domain in full, completed from reference TRBV29-1 and TRBJ1-1, reads SAVISQKPSRDICQRGTSLTIQCQVDSQVTMMFWYRQQPGQSLTLIATANQGSEATYESGFVIDKFPISRPNLTFSTLTVSNMSPEDSSIYLCSAPKGARAEAFFGQGTRLTVV.

The V gene is TRBV6-2 or TRBV6-3, the J gene TRBJ2-1, with D unclear. Per germline, CDR1 MNHEY and CDR2 SVGEGT. The length of the CDR3 is 17 residues. Trimming shortened V by 2 bases and J by 5 bases, and 19 bases separated the two germline ends. CDR3 amino acids: CASSYGGLGWRHNEQFF. CDR3 nucleotides: TGTGCCAGCAGTTACGGTGGCCTCGGGTGGCGACACAATGAGCAGTTCTTC.

This clonotype showed up just once. This chain connects TRBV6-5 to TRBJ2-1; a possible D gene is TRBD2 (7 bases). The germline V and J ends were trimmed by 0 bases and 12 bases, with 15 bases remaining between them. Germline V CDR1 and CDR2: MNHEY, SVGAGI. This CDR3 comprises 14 residues. The DNA of the CDR3 is TGTGCCAGCAGTTACTCGAGGGGGGGAGATGGGCAGTTCTTC. Translated: CASSYSRGGDGQFF.

The chain links TRBV15 to TRBJ2-3; D is perhaps TRBD2 (5 bases). V was clipped by 3 bases and J by 2 bases, with 6 bases between them. The germline CDR1 and CDR2 sequences are LNHNV and YYDKDF (reference sequence). The CDR3 covers 13 residues. The CDR3 sequence: CATSRGVTDTQYF. The CDR3 bases are TGTGCCACCAGCAGGGGAGTCACAGATACGCAGTATTTT.

The rearrangement joins TRBV20-1 to TRBJ1-1; D unresolved. V was cut by 1 base and J by 2 bases, with 14 bases left in between. Germline CDR1 and CDR2: DFQATT and SNEGSKA (reference sequence). This CDR3 is built from 15 residues. CDR3 in amino acids: CSARGQAGFNTEAFF. The CDR3 DNA is TGCAGTGCTAGAGGGCAGGCCGGGTTCAACACTGAAGCTTTCTTT.

V and J are TRBV12-3 or TRBV12-4 and TRBJ2-1; D is possibly TRBD1 (5 bases). The end of the DNA aligns better with TRBJ2-7, so the J call may be wrong. The CDR3 is made up of 14 amino acids. CDR3 protein: CASGRWTYPYEQYF. The CDR3 region has the DNA TGTGCCAGCGGCAGGTGGACATACCCCTACGAGCAGTACTTC.

The genes are TRBV4-3 and TRBJ2-7; the D call may be TRBD1 or TRBD2 (6 bases each). Germline CDR1 reads LGHNA; CDR2 reads YSLEER. V dropped 0 bases and J dropped 5 bases, with 14 bases sitting between them. The CDR3 contains 15 residues. CDR3 region: CASSQDVGGPHEQYF. Here the CDR3 DNA reads TGCGCCAGCAGCCAAGATGTAGGGGGGCCCCACGAGCAGTACTTC.

The sample holds a few counts of this clonotype. The rearrangement links TRBV7-2 to TRBJ2-7; D may be TRBD2 (5 bases). This CDR3 is 15 amino acids long. Germline CDR1 and CDR2: SGHTA and FQGNSA. V was trimmed by 1 base and J by 3 bases, leaving 13 bases between them. The CDR3 region is CASSLETGTIYEQYF. The DNA for the CDR3 is TGTGCCAGCAGCTTAGAGACGGGAACAATCTACGAGCAGTACTTC. Full variable domain (remainder filled in from reference TRBV7-2 and TRBJ2-7): GAGVSQSPSNKVTEKGKDVELRCDPISGHTALYWYRQSLGQGLEFLIYFQGNSAPDKSGLPSDRFSAERTGGSVSTLTIQRTQQEDSAVYLCASSLETGTIYEQYFGPGTRLTVT.

As concerns this clonotype: At one end, the junction sequence differs from germline, possibly due to a read error. This rearrangement joins TRBV20-1 to TRBJ2-3; TRBD1 matches 7 bases. There are 12 residues in the CDR3. Germline V CDR1 and CDR2: DFQATT, SNEGSKA (reference sequence). The DNA of the CDR3 is TGCGGTGCTGGACAGGCCCGCGATACGCAGTATTTT. Protein product: CGAGQARDTQYF.

This chain joins TRBV10-1 and TRBJ2-3; D is uncertain. Trimming took off 3 bases at V and 1 base at J, with 2 bases between the two ends. The CDR3 loop spans 12 amino acids. Germline V CDR1 and CDR2: WNHNN, SYGVQD (reference sequence). The CDR3 sequence: CASSDRTDTQYF. CDR3 DNA: TGCGCCAGCAGTGATCGCACAGATACGCAGTATTTT.

V gene TRBV4-1 combines with J gene TRBJ1-6, with TRBD1 as a possible D gene (6 bases). V lost 0 bases and J 9 bases, leaving 9 bases between the germline ends. Germline lookup yields CDR1 MGHRA and CDR2 YSYEKL. The CDR3 is 14 residues long. The CDR3 DNA reads as TGCGCCAGCAGCCAAGAGGCCAGGGGTTCACCCCTCCACTTT. As protein: CASSQEARGSPLHF.

The J gene is TRBJ2-7, the V gene TRBV7-9, with D unclear. Trimming took off 2 bases at V and 6 bases at J, with 8 bases between the two ends. Germline V lookup: CDR1 SEHNR, CDR2 FQNEAQ (reference sequence). The CDR3 extends over 12 amino acids. The CDR3 reads CASSLTGVEQYF. CDR3 sequence (DNA): TGTGCCAGCAGCTTAACTGGGGTCGAGCAGTACTTC.

The chain combines TRBV7-9 with TRBJ1-4; no firm D call. Germline CDR1 reads SEHNR; CDR2 reads FQNEAQ (reference sequence). CDR3 size: 13 residues. Trimming left V 6 bases short and J 6 bases short, with 11 bases between. The CDR3 coding sequence is TGTGCCAGCAGTTATCCGGGAGATGAAAAACTGTTTTTT. Translating it yields CASSYPGDEKLFF.

This chain links TRBV6-2 or TRBV6-3 with TRBJ2-1; D perhaps matches TRBD2 (7 bases). CDR3 length: 18 residues. Deletions cut 1 base from V and 0 bases from J, with 16 bases between. The V gene's germline CDR1 is MNHEY and CDR2 SVGEGT. CDR3 loop: CASSYFAGAPSSYNEQFF. CDR3 nucleotides: TGTGCCAGCAGTTACTTCGCGGGGGCCCCTAGCTCCTACAATGAGCAGTTCTTC.

This clonotype has only a few counts. This chain links TRBV20-1 with TRBJ2-1; 10 bases are shared with TRBD2. The length of the CDR3 is 17 residues. In germline, CDR1 is DFQATT, CDR2 SNEGSKA (reference sequence). Trimming took 3 bases from V and 0 from J; bases not matched to a gene: 8. CDR3 DNA: TGCAGTGCTAGTATCCTAGCGGGAGTTAGCTCCTACAATGAGCAGTTCTTC. The encoded protein is CSASILAGVSSYNEQFF.

The V gene is TRBV4-3, the J gene TRBJ2-5, with D perhaps matching TRBD1 (5 bases). Germline CDR1 is LGHNA and CDR2 is YSLEER. The CDR3 extends over 13 amino acids. V was trimmed by 5 bases and J by 3 bases, leaving 10 bases between them. The CDR3 nucleotides are TGCGCCAGCAGCTTACGACAGAAAGAGACCCAGTACTTC. It yields the protein CASSLRQKETQYF.

In its sample, this clonotype was seen many times. The rearrangement uses TRBV6-5 and TRBJ2-1; TRBD2 is a possible D gene (5 bases). The CDR3 is 13 amino acids. V was shortened by 7 bases and J by 8 bases, with 15 bases between the two germline ends. Germline V gene data show CDR1 as MNHEY and CDR2 as SVGAGI. The CDR3 protein is CASTNPPGDEQFF. CDR3 DNA sequence: TGTGCCAGCACCAACCCGCCCGGGGATGAGCAGTTCTTC.

This chain connects TRBV9 to TRBJ1-4, with unresolved D. The V gene lost 5 bases and the J gene lost 2 bases, with 13 bases spanning the gap. CDR3 size: 15 residues. The germline CDR1 and CDR2 sequences are SGDLS and YYNGEE. DNA for the CDR3: TGTGCCAGCAGTGAAGGATGGGGTACTAATGAAAAACTGTTTTTT. It specifies CASSEGWGTNEKLFF.

This clonotype was seen a few times. The chain uses TRBV12-3 or TRBV12-4 and TRBJ2-1; D is unclear. The CDR3 has 13 residues. Trimming shortened V by 4 bases and J by 7 bases, and 11 bases separated the two germline ends. CDR3 nucleotide sequence: TGTGCCAGCAGTTCCTTTACCCTAAATGAGCAGTTCTTC. Protein product: CASSSFTLNEQFF.

The V and J genes are TRBV11-2 and TRBJ1-1; tentative D call: TRBD1 (6 bases). Germline-derived CDR1 and CDR2 are SGHAT and FQNNGV. Trimming removed 7 bases from V and 2 bases from J, with 11 bases in between. There are 13 residues in the CDR3. CDR3 amino acids: CASTRDTNTEAFF. Here the CDR3 DNA reads TGTGCCAGCACCCGGGACACCAACACTGAAGCTTTCTTT. Complete variable domain (other parts from reference TRBV11-2 and TRBJ1-1): EAGVAQSPRYKIIEKRQSVAFWCNPISGHATLYWYQQILGQGPKLLIQFQNNGVVDDSQLPKDRFSAERLKGVDSTLKIQPAKLEDSAVYLCASTRDTNTEAFFGQGTRLTVV.

The V gene is TRBV6-6, the J gene TRBJ2-2; D is uncertain. Germline V lookup: CDR1 MNHNY, CDR2 SVGAGI (reference sequence). V lost 5 bases and J 1 base, leaving 14 bases between the germline ends. The CDR3 length is 16 residues. CDR3 amino acids: CASSRSLTGNTGELFF. The CDR3 DNA sequence: TGTGCCAGCAGTCGCTCCCTTACGGGGAACACCGGGGAGCTGTTTTTT.

V is TRBV20-1 and J is TRBJ1-1; 10 bases align to TRBD1. The CDR3 sequence is 15 residues long. In germline, CDR1 is DFQATT, CDR2 SNEGSKA (reference sequence). The V and J ends lost 6 bases and 0 bases, in that order; junction bases with no gene match: 7. DNA of the CDR3: TGCAGTGCACGAAGGACAGGGGGAATGAACACTGAAGCTTTCTTT. Protein: CSARRTGGMNTEAFF.